Shown below are 29 T cell receptor beta chains from a single sample sequenced in a study of T cell responses to AZD1222 COVID-19 vaccine. The data were produced by immunoSEQ multiplex PCR, yet TCRdb's version contains in-frame clones alone and is incomplete. In the table there are more than 100,000 clones, around 87% of which are singletons. The sequences come from peripheral blood, collected on day 0 of AZD1222 vaccination. The receptors come from an adult in good health.

This clone was seen a single time. The DNA for the CDR3 is TGCGCCAGCAGCCGACAATCGGATGGCTATGGCTACACCTTC. Translated, it gives CASSRQSDGYGYTF. The chain joins TRBV4-1 to TRBJ1-2; D is ambiguous. V lost 4 bases to trimming and J lost 4 bases, with 13 bases between them. The CDR3 runs to 14 residues. The germline V gene has CDR1 MGHRA and CDR2 YSYEKL.

The J gene is TRBJ2-1, the V gene TRBV5-8; D ambiguous. Germline values: CDR1 SGHTS, CDR2 YDEGEE. V was cut by 0 bases and J by 0 bases, with 16 bases left in between. The CDR3 runs 18 residues. The CDR3 loop is CASSLDLTAQSSYNEQFF. DNA of the CDR3: TGTGCCAGCAGCTTGGATCTTACGGCCCAGAGCTCCTACAATGAGCAGTTCTTC.

The genes are TRBV7-9 and TRBJ1-1; 11 bases are shared with TRBD1. V shed 1 base, J shed 5 bases, and the junction held 3 bases outside the gene matches. Germline V lookup: CDR1 SEHNR, CDR2 FQNEAQ (reference sequence). The CDR3 has 15 amino acids. The CDR3 sequence: CASSLERDRGTEAFF. The CDR3 nucleotides read TGTGCCAGCAGCTTAGAAAGGGACAGGGGGACTGAAGCTTTCTTT.

The CDR3 loop is CASSIGVRAATGNTIYF. The CDR3 DNA follows: TGTGCCAGTAGTATTGGGGTCCGGGCAGCTACTGGAAACACCATATATTTT. V gene TRBV19 combines with J gene TRBJ1-3; D not certain. V shed 3 bases and J shed 2 bases, with 17 bases lying between them. From germline, CDR1 is LNHDA and CDR2 SQIVND (reference sequence). CDR3 size: 17 residues.

V and J are TRBV7-9 and TRBJ2-1; 12 positions match TRBD2. Germline CDR1 reads SEHNR; CDR2 reads FQNEAQ (reference sequence). V was clipped by 1 base and J by 2 bases; unmatched bases: 6. The CDR3 has 18 residues. DNA of the CDR3: TGTGCCAGCAGCTTAGAGACTAGCGGGGGACCACCCTACAATGAGCAGTTCTTC. Protein product: CASSLETSGGPPYNEQFF.

In this sample, this clone turned up once. The chain couples TRBV3-1 (or the pseudogene TRBV3-2) to TRBJ2-1; 12 bases match TRBD2. Germline CDR1 is LGHDT and CDR2 is YNNKEL (reference sequence). After removal of 1 base from V and 9 bases from J, the junction contained 4 bases not matched to a gene. The CDR3 consists of 15 residues. The CDR3 here is CASSQVLAGGREQFF. The CDR3 bases are TGTGCCAGCAGCCAAGTACTAGCGGGGGGCCGTGAGCAGTTCTTC.

The gene calls are TRBV19 and TRBJ2-2; the match to TRBD1 covers 8 bases. The CDR3 spans 16 residues. In germline, CDR1 is LNHDA, CDR2 SQIVND (reference sequence). Unmatched junction bases numbered 5, after V lost 4 bases and J lost 1 base. CDR3 sequence (DNA): TGTGCCAGTAGTACTAGGGGGACAGGGAACACCGGGGAGCTGTTTTTT. Translated, it gives CASSTRGTGNTGELFF. Supplemented by reference TRBV19 and TRBJ2-2, the full variable domain reads DGGITQSPKYLFRKEGQNVTLSCEQNLNHDAMYWYRQDPGQGLRLIYYSQIVNDFQKGDIAEGYSVSREKKESFPLTVTSAQKNPTAFYLCASSTRGTGNTGELFFGEGSRLTVL.

The V call is TRBV14, the J call TRBJ2-2; D is undetermined. This CDR3 is 15 amino acids long. V dropped 2 bases and J dropped 4 bases, with 11 bases sitting between them. Looked up from germline, CDR1 is SGHDN and CDR2 is FVKESK. The CDR3 is CASSQQAGVTGELFF. CDR3 DNA: TGTGCCAGCAGCCAACAGGCTGGGGTCACCGGGGAGCTGTTTTTT. Supplemented by reference TRBV14 and TRBJ2-2, the full variable domain reads EAGVTQFPSHSVIEKGQTVTLRCDPISGHDNLYWYRRVMGKEIKFLLHFVKESKQDESGMPNNRFLAERTGGTYSTLKVQPAELEDSGVYFCASSQQAGVTGELFFGEGSRLTVL.

This sequence joins TRBV6-2 or TRBV6-3 and TRBJ1-1; no definite D call. There are 13 residues in the CDR3. V lost 0 bases and J lost 1, with 3 bases in between. Germline V gene data show CDR1 as MNHEY and CDR2 as SVGEGT. The DNA for the CDR3 is TGTGCCAGCAGTTACTCGAGGAACACTGAAGCTTTCTTT. Translating it yields CASSYSRNTEAFF.

J is TRBJ1-1 and V is TRBV27; 7 bases align to TRBD1. The CDR3 runs 14 residues. The germline V gene has CDR1 MNHEY and CDR2 SMNVEV (reference sequence). V dropped 5 bases and J dropped 4; count of bases not matched to a gene: 7. The CDR3 DNA follows: TGTGCCAGCAGTCAGCGACAGGGTAGCACTGAAGCTTTCTTT. Protein product: CASSQRQGSTEAFF.

The chain is built from TRBV6-5 and TRBJ1-5; no clear D gene. The V gene lost 9 bases and the J gene lost 1 base, with 13 bases spanning the gap. The CDR3 has 14 residues. Germline V gives CDR1 MNHEY, CDR2 SVGAGI. The CDR3 reads CASSGIGSNQPQHF. The CDR3, as DNA: TGTGCCAGTTCGGGGATAGGGAGCAATCAGCCCCAGCATTTT.

Only one count was recorded for this clone. The chain recombines TRBV12-3 or TRBV12-4 with TRBJ2-5; 9 nucleotides agree with TRBD1. V shed 6 bases and J 3 bases; nucleotides not matched to a gene: 2. The CDR3 consists of 13 residues. In DNA, the CDR3 is TGTGCCAGCAGCCGGACAGGGGAAGAGACCCAGTACTTC. Its translation is CASSRTGEETQYF.

This chain joins TRBV7-6 and TRBJ2-3; D assignment may be TRBD1 or TRBD2 (5 bases each). The germline V and J ends were trimmed by 5 bases and 1 base, with 13 bases remaining between them. The CDR3 is 15 residues long. The germline gives CDR1 SGHVS, CDR2 FNYEAQ. The CDR3 sequence is CASSRRVGGTDTQYF. The CDR3 DNA is TGTGCCAGCAGCCGCAGGGTGGGGGGCACAGATACGCAGTATTTT.

This clone was counted between two and nine times. The chain employs TRBV6-5 and TRBJ2-4; unclear D gene. This CDR3 has 16 amino acids. The V gene lost 0 bases and the J gene lost 2 bases, with 11 bases spanning the gap. Germline CDR1 reads MNHEY; CDR2 reads SVGAGI. CDR3 sequence (DNA): TGTGCCAGCAGTTACTCATCGGTCGGATCCAAAAACATTCAGTACTTC. Amino acid sequence: CASSYSSVGSKNIQYF.

The rearrangement uses TRBV19 and TRBJ1-6, with 7 bases that match TRBD1. The CDR3 is 18 residues long. V was pared by 2 bases and J by 0 bases, with 7 bases of the junction left unmatched. CDR1 is LNHDA, CDR2 SQIVND, per germline (reference sequence). CDR3 bases: TGTGCCAGTAGTATACCTCACGGACAGGCCTCCTATAATTCACCCCTCCACTTT. Its protein product is CASSIPHGQASYNSPLHF. Based on the CDR3 plus reference TRBV19 and TRBJ1-6, the full variable domain is DGGITQSPKYLFRKEGQNVTLSCEQNLNHDAMYWYRQDPGQGLRLIYYSQIVNDFQKGDIAEGYSVSREKKESFPLTVTSAQKNPTAFYLCASSIPHGQASYNSPLHFGNGTRLTVT.

The chain carries TRBV3-1 (or the pseudogene TRBV3-2) and TRBJ1-3, with no clear D. Germline-derived CDR1 and CDR2 are LGHDT and YNNKEL (reference sequence). The CDR3 is 18 amino acids. V lost 3 bases to trimming and J lost 3 bases, with 21 bases between them. CDR3: CASSQNPQWQPIGNTIYF. DNA for the CDR3: TGTGCCAGCAGCCAGAACCCACAGTGGCAGCCTATTGGAAACACCATATATTTT.

This chain links TRBV4-3 with TRBJ2-3, with 9 bases fitting TRBD2. From germline, CDR1 is LGHNA and CDR2 YSLEER. CDR3 length: 17 residues. V was clipped by 4 bases and J by 1 base; unmatched bases: 9. The CDR3 sequence: CASSPGSSGGGTDTQYF. The CDR3 coding sequence is TGCGCCAGCAGCCCCGGCAGTAGCGGGGGTGGCACAGATACGCAGTATTTT.

The chain joins TRBV2 to TRBJ1-4, with TRBD1 as a possible D gene (5 bases). The V and J ends lost 3 bases and 5 bases respectively, with 10 bases between them. Germline V gene lookup returns CDR1 SNHLY and CDR2 FYNNEI. The CDR3 consists of 14 residues. CDR3 protein: CASSERDRNEKLFF. In DNA, the CDR3 is TGTGCCAGCAGTGAGCGGGACCGGAATGAAAAACTGTTTTTT. Combining the CDR3 with reference TRBV2 and TRBJ1-4 gives the whole variable domain EPEVTQTPSHQVTQMGQEVILRCVPISNHLYFYWYRQILGQKVEFLVSFYNNEISEKSEIFDDQFSVERPDGSNFTLKIRSTKLEDSAMYFCASSERDRNEKLFFGSGTQLSVL.

The V call is TRBV9, the J call TRBJ1-3; no firm D call. With 3 bases removed from V and 0 bases from J, the gap between germline ends came to 10 bases. Germline values: CDR1 SGDLS, CDR2 YYNGEE. CDR3 length: 15 residues. The CDR3 DNA sequence: TGTGCCAGCAGCGCCGGACGCAACTCTGGAAACACCATATATTTT. Its protein is CASSAGRNSGNTIYF.

This chain uses TRBV18 with TRBJ1-2; 8 nucleotides line up with TRBD1. This CDR3 is built from 15 residues. V lost 8 bases to trimming and J lost 5 bases; unmatched junction nucleotides: 13. Germline assignment: CDR1 KGHSH and CDR2 LQKENI. This chain's CDR3 is CASPLGEDREYGYTF. The CDR3 DNA sequence: TGTGCCAGCCCCCTGGGAGAGGACAGGGAATATGGCTACACCTTC.

The gene calls are TRBV9 and TRBJ1-6; 7 nucleotides line up with TRBD1. V gave up 3 bases and J gave up 0 bases; unmatched junction bases: 6. The CDR3 is 17 amino acids. Germline CDR1 SGDLS, CDR2 YYNGEE. CDR3 nucleotide sequence: TGTGCCAGCAGCGCCGACGGGGACAGCTCCTATAATTCACCCCTCCACTTT. Translating gives CASSADGDSSYNSPLHF.

The chain joins TRBV5-1 to TRBJ2-3; tentatively, D is TRBD1 (5 bases). Germline CDR1 SGHRS, CDR2 YFSETQ. The CDR3 is 14 residues long. The V gene lost 4 bases and the J gene lost 3 bases, with 12 bases spanning the gap. The CDR3 coding sequence is TGCGCCAGCAGCCTCAGGGTTACGACAGATACGCAGTATTTT. Translation: CASSLRVTTDTQYF.

V is TRBV11-2 and J is TRBJ2-1; D might be TRBD2 (5 bases). V shed 4 bases and J shed 0 bases, with 13 bases lying between them. Germline values: CDR1 SGHAT, CDR2 FQNNGV. The CDR3 runs to 16 residues. The CDR3 here is CASSSRTRSSYNEQFF. Here the CDR3 DNA reads TGTGCCAGCAGCTCGAGAACTAGAAGCTCCTACAATGAGCAGTTCTTC.

The V and J genes are TRBV5-8 and TRBJ2-7; D gene unclear. Germline V gives CDR1 SGHTS, CDR2 YDEGEE. There are 14 residues in the CDR3. Trimming stripped 1 base from V and 5 bases from J, with 13 bases between. The CDR3, as DNA: TGTGCCAGCAGCTTGCTCAGGATCCTCGACGAGCAGTACTTC. As protein: CASSLLRILDEQYF.

The chain has TRBV14 and TRBJ1-2, with D perhaps matching TRBD1 (5 bases). The V gene lost 1 base and the J gene lost 8 bases, with 11 bases spanning the gap. Germline assignment: CDR1 SGHDN and CDR2 FVKESK. The CDR3 length is 13 residues. The CDR3 protein is CASSQVGTGGYTF. CDR3 coding DNA: TGTGCCAGCAGCCAAGTGGGGACGGGAGGCTACACCTTC.

The rearrangement links TRBV7-9 to TRBJ2-2; no firm D call. CDR3 length: 12 amino acids. Germline V CDR1 and CDR2: SEHNR, FQNEAQ (reference sequence). Trimming left V 5 bases short and J 5 bases short, with 6 bases between. CDR3 coding DNA: TGTGCCAGCAGCCTCCTAACCGGGGAGCTGTTTTTT. Its protein product is CASSLLTGELFF.

The chain links TRBV6-5 to TRBJ1-5; D not resolved. The CDR3 totals 13 residues. Germline V lookup: CDR1 MNHEY, CDR2 SVGAGI. The V and J ends lost 8 bases and 2 bases respectively, with 10 bases between them. This CDR3 is CASQGWGNQPQHF. As DNA, the CDR3 is TGTGCCAGCCAAGGGTGGGGCAATCAGCCCCAGCATTTT.

CDR3 sequence (DNA): TGTGCCAGCAGCGAGGCAGGGGTGGGTTCACCCCTCCACTTT. Translating gives CASSEAGVGSPLHF. The chain has TRBV9 and TRBJ1-6; possible D gene TRBD1, 6 bases. Trimming left V 3 bases short and J 9 bases short, with 13 bases between. The CDR3 runs to 14 residues. Germline CDR1 reads SGDLS; CDR2 reads YYNGEE.

The chain uses TRBV5-6 and TRBJ1-2, with 7 positions matching TRBD1. Germline V gene sequence: CDR1 SGHDT, CDR2 YYEEEE. V lost 4 bases to trimming and J lost 2 bases; unmatched junction nucleotides: 2. The CDR3 loop spans 13 amino acids. CDR3 nucleotides: TGTGCCAGCAGCAAACAGGGGAACTATGGCTACACCTTC. This codes for CASSKQGNYGYTF.